The rows below give T cell receptor beta chains drawn from one sample of a study of blood T cell repertoires in COVID-19. This table comes from immunoSEQ multiplex PCR, and its TCRdb copy is limited to in-frame clones, with some not included. The table includes about 40,000 clones, about 85% detected once. Input material: peripheral blood. All receptors derive from a man aged 50 or older with active COVID-19. The CDR3 runs from the conserved cysteine through the conserved F or W. A D gene is named only where the DNA matches it firmly. The size field is filled for only some rows; it gives once, few, many or a size class.

J gene: TRBJ2-3; D gene: TRBD1; V gene: TRBV19; clone size: .; CDR3 DNA: TGTGCCAGTAGTCCGTCCCGAAACAGGGGAACTAGCACAGATACGCAGTATTTT; CDR3 protein: CASSPSRNRGTSTDTQYF
J gene: TRBJ1-1; D gene: .; V gene: TRBV12-3/TRBV12-4; clone size: .; CDR3 DNA: TGTGCCAGCGGGCGATACTCGAACACTGAAGCTTTCTTT; CDR3 protein: CASGRYSNTEAFF
J gene: TRBJ2-7; D gene: TRBD1; V gene: TRBV5-6; clone size: .; CDR3 DNA: TGTGCCAGCAGCTCCTTCGGGACAGGGAATCAATACGAGCAGTACTTC; CDR3 protein: CASSSFGTGNQYEQYF
J gene: TRBJ2-2; D gene: .; V gene: TRBV6-5; clone size: .; CDR3 DNA: TGTGCCAGCAGTTACACGTCAGCAGGGGCCGGGGAGCTGTTTTTT; CDR3 protein: CASSYTSAGAGELFF
J gene: TRBJ1-6; D gene: .; V gene: TRBV5-1; clone size: .; CDR3 DNA: TGCGCCAGCAGTCTCGATAATTCACCCCTCCACTTT; CDR3 protein: CASSLDNSPLHF
J gene: TRBJ2-7; D gene: .; V gene: TRBV7-2; clone size: .; CDR3 DNA: TGTGCCAGCAGCCCGGGTGGGGGGGCCGTCGAGCAGTACTTC; CDR3 protein: CASSPGGGAVEQYF
J gene: TRBJ2-5; D gene: .; V gene: TRBV7-2; clone size: .; CDR3 DNA: TGTGCCAGCAGCTTAGATCCCGGGAAGACCCAGTACTTC; CDR3 protein: CASSLDPGKTQYF
J gene: TRBJ1-1; D gene: .; V gene: TRBV18; clone size: .; CDR3 DNA: TGTGCCAGCTCACACGGACATAAGAGCACTGAAGCTTTCTTT; CDR3 protein: CASSHGHKSTEAFF
J gene: TRBJ2-7; D gene: .; V gene: TRBV21-1; clone size: few; CDR3 DNA: TGTGCCAGCAGCATACCCGGGACAGGGGGTTCCCTTATCTCCTACGAGCAGTACTTC; CDR3 protein: CASSIPGTGGSLISYEQYF
J gene: TRBJ2-6; D gene: .; V gene: TRBV6-6; clone size: .; CDR3 DNA: TGTGCCAGCAGCTACCCCACAGGCTCTGGGGCCAACGTCCTGACTTTC; CDR3 protein: CASSYPTGSGANVLTF
J gene: TRBJ2-7; D gene: .; V gene: TRBV6-2/TRBV6-3; clone size: .; CDR3 DNA: TGTGCCAGCAGTTACTCGACGCGGGTCGAGCAGTACTTC; CDR3 protein: CASSYSTRVEQYF
J gene: TRBJ2-3; D gene: .; V gene: TRBV6-5; clone size: .; CDR3 DNA: TGTGCCAGCAGTTACGGCCCTTTTAGCCCGACAGATACGCAGTATTTT; CDR3 protein: CASSYGPFSPTDTQYF
J gene: TRBJ1-3; D gene: .; V gene: TRBV7-2; clone size: .; CDR3 DNA: TGTGCCAGCGGAGTGCAGGGGAGCTCTGGAAACACCATATATTTT; CDR3 protein: CASGVQGSSGNTIYF
J gene: TRBJ2-7; D gene: TRBD1; V gene: TRBV7-6; clone size: .; CDR3 DNA: TGTGCCAGCAGCCCCAGACAGGGGGCTCAGAAGAACGAGCAGTACTTC; CDR3 protein: CASSPRQGAQKNEQYF
J gene: TRBJ1-3; D gene: .; V gene: TRBV7-9; clone size: .; CDR3 DNA: TGTGCCAGCAGCATAAATACTGGTAGAGGGAACACCATATATTTT; CDR3 protein: CASSINTGRGNTIYF
J gene: TRBJ2-1; D gene: TRBD2; V gene: TRBV3-1/TRBV3-2; clone size: .; CDR3 DNA: TGTGCCAGCAGCCAAGTGTCGGCGGGAGGGCCAAACAATGAGCAGTTCTTC; CDR3 protein: CASSQVSAGGPNNEQFF
J gene: TRBJ2-3; D gene: .; V gene: TRBV3-1/TRBV3-2; clone size: .; CDR3 DNA: TGTGCCAGCAGCCAATATCGGCCATCGCGGGCAGATACGCAGTATTTT; CDR3 protein: CASSQYRPSRADTQYF
J gene: TRBJ1-3; D gene: .; V gene: TRBV12-3/TRBV12-4; clone size: .; CDR3 DNA: TGTGCCAGCAGTTACGGCTCTGGAAACACCATATATTTT; CDR3 protein: CASSYGSGNTIYF
J gene: TRBJ2-7; D gene: .; V gene: TRBV3-1/TRBV3-2; clone size: once; CDR3 DNA: TGTGCCAGCAGCCAATCCCAGGGTCGCGAGCAGTACTTC; CDR3 protein: CASSQSQGREQYF
J gene: TRBJ2-3; D gene: TRBD2; V gene: TRBV10-3; clone size: .; CDR3 DNA: TGTGCCATCACGGGGGGAGGCACAGATACGCAGTATTTT; CDR3 protein: CAITGGGTDTQYF
J gene: TRBJ1-2; D gene: .; V gene: TRBV18; clone size: .; CDR3 DNA: TGTGCCAGCTCACCAGTCGGGGACTATGGCTACACCTTC; CDR3 protein: CASSPVGDYGYTF
J gene: TRBJ1-3; D gene: .; V gene: TRBV3-1/TRBV3-2; clone size: .; CDR3 DNA: TGTGCCAGCAGCCAAGATCGGTTTTGTACTCTGACTCCGCGGGGAAACACCATATATTTT; CDR3 protein: CASSQDRFCTLTPRGNTIYF